The table lists the clone carrying this T cell receptor (beta chain) with many counts. This sample is drawn from a study of T cells after posttransplantation cyclophosphamide. This CDR3 has 13 residues. From germline, CDR1 is KGHSH and CDR2 LQKENI. Trimming removed 6 bases from V and 3 bases from J, with 11 bases in between. Produced via immunoSEQ multiplex PCR; TCRdb's table is partial and in-frame only. This repertoire holds over 30,000 clones, and none appear only once. The sequencing input was PBMCs. The TCR was taken from a girl aged 5-17 years in good health, CMV-negative, and a related stem cell transplant donor. This chain links TRBV18 with TRBJ1-2; a possible D gene is TRBD1 (6 bases). Here the CDR3 reads CASSLDSDYGYTF. The CDR3 bases are TGTGCCAGCTCGCTGGACAGCGACTATGGCTACACCTTC.